This entry lists 15 T cell receptor beta chains sequenced from one sample in a study of vaccination effects on CD4 cells after COVID-19. These TCRs' antigens remain unknown. Antigen-specific CD4+ T cells were first expanded with viral peptide pools by the ViraFEST assay and only then sequenced. It was after more than nine days of culture that CD4+ T cells were isolated. Two-dose vaccination with either BNT162b2 or mRNA-1273 was given to the participants. TCRdb keeps only in-frame clones here, not all; method: immunoSEQ multiplex PCR. Among over 80,000 clones listed, 60% to 80% were seen once. The sequencing used CD4+ T cells from PBMCs cultured with HCoV-OC43 spike peptides, collected after COVID-19 vaccination. Indicated subset: HCoV-OC43 spike overlapping peptide pool stimulation. Every receptor here comes from a human donor who received a COVID-19 vaccine.

V gene TRBV10-1 combines with J gene TRBJ2-3; D is uncertain. Deletions cut 1 base from V and 7 bases from J, with 6 bases between. The CDR3 extends over 12 amino acids. Looked up from germline, CDR1 is WNHNN and CDR2 is SYGVQD (reference sequence). CDR3 region: CASSEYGNTQYF. CDR3 DNA sequence: TGCGCCAGCAGTGAGTATGGGAATACGCAGTATTTT.

This clone occurred many times. The chain links TRBV27 to TRBJ1-1; tentatively, D is TRBD1 (5 bases). Germline V CDR1 and CDR2: MNHEY, SMNVEV (reference sequence). Trimming shortened V by 8 bases and J by 5 bases, and 12 bases separated the two germline ends. This CDR3 is built from 12 residues. Here the CDR3 DNA reads TGTGCCAGCCGATTGGGGGAGACTGAAGCTTTCTTT. Translating it yields CASRLGETEAFF.

The rearrangement joins TRBV5-1 to TRBJ2-5; D may be TRBD2 (6 bases). The CDR3 is made up of 15 amino acids. Germline V gene sequence: CDR1 SGHRS, CDR2 YFSETQ. V was trimmed by 0 bases and J by 4 bases, leaving 13 bases between them. CDR3 region: CASSLVPTRGETQYF. As DNA, the CDR3 is TGCGCCAGCAGCTTGGTACCGACTAGGGGAGAGACCCAGTACTTC.

This clone appeared a single time. The rearrangement links TRBV7-2 to TRBJ1-2; TRBD1 is a possible D gene (6 bases). Germline values: CDR1 SGHTA, CDR2 FQGNSA. The CDR3 covers 15 residues. Trimming took 4 bases from V and 7 from J, leaving 19 bases between them. CDR3 coding DNA: TGTGCCAGCAGCTCGGGACGGGGGCCGAATAGTGGCTACACCTTC. Protein: CASSSGRGPNSGYTF.

The V call is TRBV27, the J call TRBJ2-6; D might be TRBD1 (6 bases). Per the germline V gene, CDR1 is MNHEY and CDR2 is SMNVEV (reference sequence). The CDR3 sequence is 15 residues long. The V end was cut by 6 bases, the J end by 0 bases, with 9 bases between. CDR3: CASSQTGSGANVLTF. The CDR3 DNA reads as TGTGCCAGCAGCCAGACAGGCTCTGGGGCCAACGTCCTGACTTTC. The full variable domain, its missing parts supplied by reference TRBV27 and TRBJ2-6, is EAQVTQNPRYLITVTGKKLTVTCSQNMNHEYMSWYRQDPGLGLRQIYYSMNVEVTDKGDVPEGYKVSRKEKRNFPLILESPSPNQTSLYFCASSQTGSGANVLTFGAGSRLTVL.

This clone was observed once. The chain is built from TRBV5-1 and TRBJ1-1; unclear D gene. There are 14 residues in the CDR3. V lost 0 bases and J lost 1, with 7 bases in between. The germline gives CDR1 SGHRS, CDR2 YFSETQ. The CDR3 is CASSLGPPNTEAFF. In nucleotides, the CDR3 is TGCGCCAGCAGCTTGGGACCGCCGAACACTGAAGCTTTCTTT.

The J gene is TRBJ2-3, the V gene TRBV5-1, with 11 bases identical to TRBD1. CDR1 is SGHRS, CDR2 YFSETQ, per germline. The trim removed 2 bases at V and 3 bases at J, leaving 2 bases unmatched. CDR3 length: 15 amino acids. The CDR3 DNA reads TGCGCCAGCAGCTTTGGGACAGGGGGAACAGATACGCAGTATTTT. Translating gives CASSFGTGGTDTQYF. Based on the CDR3 plus reference TRBV5-1 and TRBJ2-3, the full variable domain is KAGVTQTPRYLIKTRGQQVTLSCSPISGHRSVSWYQQTPGQGLQFLFEYFSETQRNKGNFPGRFSGRQFSNSRSEMNVSTLELGDSALYLCASSFGTGGTDTQYFGPGTRLTVL.

The chain couples TRBV30 to TRBJ1-6; no firm D call. The germline V gene has CDR1 GTSNPN and CDR2 SVGIG (reference sequence). The CDR3 length is 14 residues. The V end lost 0 bases, the J end lost 5 bases, and 8 bases lay between the germline ends. The CDR3 loop reads CAWSVVLDNSPLHF. The CDR3 DNA sequence: TGTGCCTGGAGTGTAGTTCTCGATAATTCACCCCTCCACTTT. The complete variable domain, with remaining parts taken from reference TRBV30 and TRBJ1-6, reads SQTIHQWPATLVQPVGSPLSLECTVEGTSNPNLYWYRQAAGRGLQLLFYSVGIGQISSEVPQNLSASRPQDRQFILSSKKLLLSDSGFYLCAWSVVLDNSPLHFGNGTRLTVT.

The V and J genes are TRBV6-4 and TRBJ1-1; a possible D gene is TRBD1 (6 bases). The germline gives CDR1 MRHNA, CDR2 SNTAGT. Trimming removed 3 bases from V and 5 bases from J, with 10 bases in between. The CDR3 runs 13 residues. The CDR3 DNA is TGTGCCAGCAGTGAGCTAACAGGGACTGAAGCTTTCTTT. It specifies CASSELTGTEAFF.

The chain combines TRBV21-1 with TRBJ2-7. TRBV21-1 is given as a pseudogene. This CDR3 has 12 residues. CDR3 loop: CANHSETYEQYV. The CDR3 DNA reads as TGTGCCAACCACTCAGAGACCTACGAGCAGTACGTC.

This chain links TRBV5-1 with TRBJ2-3, with D possibly being TRBD1 (6 bases). The germline gives CDR1 SGHRS, CDR2 YFSETQ. The CDR3 totals 17 residues. Trimming removed 0 bases at V and 0 bases at J, with 14 bases between. The CDR3 loop is CASSLGRVGTSTDTQYF. The DNA of the CDR3 is TGCGCCAGCAGCTTGGGGAGAGTTGGGACAAGCACAGATACGCAGTATTTT.

V is TRBV28 and J is TRBJ1-5; no reliable D call. Germline V lookup: CDR1 MDHEN, CDR2 SYDVKM. This CDR3 has 12 amino acids. Trimming stripped 10 bases from V and 4 bases from J, with 11 bases between. CDR3 in DNA: TGTGCCACCAACACGGCAAATCAGCCCCAGCATTTT. Translated: CATNTANQPQHF.

This clone has more than one count but fewer than ten. V usage is TRBV18 and J usage is TRBJ1-1; D unresolved. Trimming took off 5 bases at V and 1 base at J, with 14 bases between the two ends. The CDR3 totals 15 residues. The germline V gene encodes CDR1 KGHSH and CDR2 LQKENI. The CDR3 protein is CASSTDRTKNTEAFF. The CDR3 bases are TGTGCCAGCTCAACCGATAGGACGAAGAACACTGAAGCTTTCTTT.

This clone was recorded a few times. This chain joins TRBV6-5 and TRBJ1-1; TRBD1 agrees at 8 bases. Germline V gene data show CDR1 as MNHEY and CDR2 as SVGAGI. After removal of 5 bases from V and 2 bases from J, the junction contained 4 bases not matched to a gene. The CDR3 runs to 14 residues. The CDR3 nucleotides read TGTGCCAGCAGTCTTACAGGGGGAAACACTGAAGCTTTCTTT. Translated: CASSLTGGNTEAFF.

The chain couples TRBV2 to TRBJ1-2; possible D gene TRBD1, 5 bases. Germline values: CDR1 SNHLY, CDR2 FYNNEI. This CDR3 region has 15 residues. V was trimmed by 6 bases and J by 2 bases, leaving 16 bases between them. The CDR3 reads CASRLIGTSNYGYTF. CDR3 DNA sequence: TGTGCCAGCAGACTTATCGGGACGAGCAACTATGGCTACACCTTC.